The clone carrying this T cell receptor (beta chain) was seen ten or more times. As yet, its antigen is unknown. This record belongs to a study of identical twins. Study-level results: Beta out-of-frame sequences showed weaker excess sharing between twins. Memory repertoires showed no such pattern, whereas abundant cord blood beta clonotypes carried fewer insertions. It was out-of-frame TCR alpha sharing in monozygotic twins that models underestimated. Zero-insertion analyses might be partly confounded by invariant T cells like MAIT and iNKT.

Each CDR3 protein gets one entry after TCRdb re-called the 5' RACE reads with MiXCR. This sample yields approximately 700,000 distinct CDR3 sequences, of which approximately 6% are seen a single time; 1.5% to 2% belongs to the top ten. Sequenced input: naive T cells sorted from blood. This clonotype originated in a man between 18 and 29 years old in good health.

CDR3 region: CASSYSRTYYGYTF. CDR3 in DNA: TGTGCCAGCAGTTACTCTAGGACTTACTATGGCTACACCTTC. V usage is TRBV6-5 and J usage is TRBJ1-2, with D hard to call. CDR1 is MNHEY, CDR2 SVGAGI, per germline. V lost 0 bases, J lost 3 bases, and 8 bases lay in between. This CDR3 is built from 14 residues.